Listed below are T cell receptor beta chains from one sample, sequenced in a study of T cells in Graves' hyperthyroidism and ophthalmopathy. MiXCR was run by TCRdb on the multiplex PCR reads, yielding one entry per CDR3 protein. The profile shows roughly 500,000 distinct CDR3 sequences, about 14% of them singletons. Material: blood. The receptors here all came from a woman aged 25 to 45 with Graves' hyperthyroidism that later progressed to Graves' ophthalmopathy. Both conserved end residues are trimmed from each CDR3. A clone size is listed for some rows: how often the clone was seen (once, few, many), or a class if it is expanded.

V: TRBV12-3/TRBV12-4
J: TRBJ2-5
size: many
length: 11
CDR3: ASSSEGKETQY

V: TRBV30
J: TRBJ2-6
size: few
length: 12
CDR3: AWSRGTGANVLT

V: TRBV28
J: TRBJ1-6
size: few
length: 13
CDR3: ASSLGGTGDSPLH

V: TRBV20-1
J: TRBJ1-1
size: many
length: 11
CDR3: SALRGGNTEAF

V: TRBV5-4
J: TRBJ1-2
size: -
length: 13
CDR3: ASTRTGTTNYGYT

V: TRBV28
J: TRBJ1-2
size: many
length: 12
CDR3: ASSFRGANYGYT

V: TRBV12-3/TRBV12-4
J: TRBJ2-7
size: many
length: 12
CDR3: ASSFLDSLHEQY

V: TRBV11-3
J: TRBJ2-5
size: many
length: 11
CDR3: ASGSSGTETQY

V: TRBV19
J: TRBJ2-1
size: -
length: 15
CDR3: ASSIDHVRTGWDEQF

V: TRBV5-8
J: TRBJ2-1
size: many
length: 12
CDR3: ASSWAGPPNEQF

V: TRBV19
J: TRBJ1-6
size: many
length: 14
CDR3: ASNKWGEQYNSPLH

V: TRBV20-1
J: TRBJ2-7
size: many
length: 15
CDR3: SAKTSGRALSLVEQY

V: TRBV20-1
J: TRBJ1-5
size: -
length: 11
CDR3: SARGTAGQPQH

V: TRBV19
J: TRBJ1-1
size: many
length: 11
CDR3: ASSINRATEAF

V: TRBV28
J: TRBJ2-5
size: many
length: 14
CDR3: ASSPPLTFNWETQY

V: TRBV9
J: TRBJ2-5
size: many
length: 12
CDR3: ASSVLPDQETQY

V: TRBV29-1
J: TRBJ1-1
size: many
length: 10
CDR3: SAAMMNTEAF

V: TRBV7-6
J: TRBJ2-3
size: few
length: 18
CDR3: ASSPNLGGTGVGSTDTQY

V: TRBV20-1
J: TRBJ1-1
size: many
length: 15
CDR3: SAREPRDTEKNTEAF

V: TRBV6-1
J: TRBJ1-3
size: few
length: 15
CDR3: ASSYNIDRASGNTIY

V: TRBV13
J: TRBJ2-7
size: many
length: 13
CDR3: ASSLEGTGTYEQY

V: TRBV6-2/TRBV6-3
J: TRBJ2-7
size: -
length: 11
CDR3: ASRSLINGEQY

V: TRBV27
J: TRBJ2-1
size: many
length: 13
CDR3: ASSSTGGAYNEQF

V: TRBV20-1
J: TRBJ1-2
size: -
length: 10
CDR3: SADGSAGGYT

V: TRBV19
J: TRBJ2-5
size: many
length: 12
CDR3: ASSITGTKETQY

V: TRBV7-9
J: TRBJ2-1
size: -
length: 13
CDR3: ASITGPYSYNEQF

V: TRBV5-1
J: TRBJ2-7
size: -
length: 16
CDR3: ASSSGLAPHLSSYEQY

V: TRBV20-1
J: TRBJ2-1
size: many
length: 12
CDR3: SAPSRGSYNEQF

V: TRBV11-3
J: TRBJ1-3
size: many
length: 14
CDR3: ASSLERSDSGNTIY

V: TRBV5-1
J: TRBJ1-3
size: many
length: 14
CDR3: ASSLEVGATGNTIY

V: TRBV20-1
J: TRBJ2-1
size: many
length: 14
CDR3: SALGDLAGSYNEQF

V: TRBV20-1
J: TRBJ2-1
size: -
length: 13
CDR3: SARPLADSYNEQF

V: TRBV7-2
J: TRBJ2-3
size: many
length: 14
CDR3: ASSFATGGGTDTQY

V: TRBV28
J: TRBJ1-2
size: -
length: 13
CDR3: ASSLRGSTFYGYT

V: TRBV6-1
J: TRBJ2-5
size: few
length: 16
CDR3: ASSDYRRYSGEGETQY

V: TRBV7-2
J: TRBJ1-2
size: few
length: 10
CDR3: ASSSAFYGYT

V: TRBV3-1
J: TRBJ2-5
size: few
length: 10
CDR3: ASSQLQETQY

V: TRBV30
J: TRBJ2-7
size: many
length: 10
CDR3: AWNGGENEQY

V: TRBV28
J: TRBJ2-7
size: many
length: 11
CDR3: ASSLKVYYEQY

V: TRBV3-1
J: TRBJ1-4
size: many
length: 13
CDR3: ASSQRSSTNEKLF

V: TRBV27
J: TRBJ2-2
size: many
length: 13
CDR3: ASSGPRVGERELF

V: TRBV16
J: TRBJ2-3
size: few
length: 14
CDR3: ASSHRIASSTDTQY

V: TRBV27
J: TRBJ2-2
size: many
length: 11
CDR3: ASSLVRNGELF

V: TRBV11-2
J: TRBJ2-3
size: many
length: 13
CDR3: ASSLGHASTDTQY